A selection of T cell receptor beta chains follows, all from one sample in a study of cytomegalovirus exposure and HLA in healthy donors. Method: immunoSEQ multiplex PCR; TCRdb's copy keeps in-frame clones and lacks some. Of 200,000 to 300,000 clones in the sample, roughly four fifths were seen once. Specimen: PBMCs. Receptors were obtained from an older woman in good health and CMV-seropositive. CDR3s include the opening cysteine and the closing phenylalanine or tryptophan. Fields, in order: D gene, J gene, clone size, V gene, CDR3 DNA, CDR3 protein. A D gene is named only where the DNA matches it firmly. Not all rows give a size; the values are once, few, many and, for expanded clones, a class.

D gene: TRBD1
J gene: TRBJ2-7
clone size: -
V gene: TRBV7-6
CDR3 DNA: TGTGCCAGCAGCAGGGACAGGGTCTACGAGCAGTACTTC
CDR3 protein: CASSRDRVYEQYF

D gene: -
J gene: TRBJ1-2
clone size: -
V gene: TRBV2
CDR3 DNA: TGTGCCAGCAGTGAAGACGGCCGCGGTGGCTACACCTTC
CDR3 protein: CASSEDGRGGYTF

D gene: TRBD2
J gene: TRBJ2-3
clone size: -
V gene: TRBV28
CDR3 DNA: TGTGCCAGCAGCACCCCGCGGGGGGCCGCAGATACGCAGTATTTT
CDR3 protein: CASSTPRGAADTQYF

D gene: -
J gene: TRBJ2-1
clone size: -
V gene: TRBV7-3
CDR3 DNA: TGTGCCAGCAGAAAGGGCGGGAATAACAATGAGCAGTTCTTC
CDR3 protein: CASRKGGNNNEQFF

D gene: -
J gene: TRBJ2-6
clone size: once
V gene: TRBV5-1
CDR3 DNA: TGCGCCAGCAGCTTGGCCGCCAGGTTCCTCTCTGGGGCCAACGTCCTGACTTTC
CDR3 protein: CASSLAARFLSGANVLTF

D gene: TRBD2
J gene: TRBJ2-3
clone size: -
V gene: TRBV29-1
CDR3 DNA: TGCAGCGTTGGTAGGTCTAGCGGACACACAGATACGCAGTATTTT
CDR3 protein: CSVGRSSGHTDTQYF

D gene: -
J gene: TRBJ1-5
clone size: -
V gene: TRBV18
CDR3 DNA: TGTGCCAGCTCACCACAGGGAGGAAACAATCAGCCCCAGCATTTT
CDR3 protein: CASSPQGGNNQPQHF

D gene: TRBD2
J gene: TRBJ2-4
clone size: -
V gene: TRBV11-1
CDR3 DNA: TGTGCCAGCAGCTTGAAACCTAGCGGAGAGGGGGCCAAAAACATTCAGTACTTC
CDR3 protein: CASSLKPSGEGAKNIQYF

D gene: TRBD2
J gene: TRBJ2-3
clone size: -
V gene: TRBV2
CDR3 DNA: TGTGCCAGCAGTTTGGGTTTAGCGGGACCGACAGATACGCAGTATTTT
CDR3 protein: CASSLGLAGPTDTQYF

D gene: TRBD2
J gene: TRBJ2-1
clone size: -
V gene: TRBV5-1
CDR3 DNA: TGCGCCAGCAGCTTAGGACTAGCGGGAGGGGTGGATGATGAGCAGTTCTTC
CDR3 protein: CASSLGLAGGVDDEQFF

D gene: -
J gene: TRBJ2-6
clone size: -
V gene: TRBV5-1
CDR3 DNA: TGCGCCAGCAAGCCCTACGCGAGGGTAACTGGGGCCAACGTCCTGACTTTC
CDR3 protein: CASKPYARVTGANVLTF

D gene: -
J gene: TRBJ2-7
clone size: -
V gene: TRBV7-9
CDR3 DNA: TGTGCCAGCAGCTCTCTCATTAGGAGAGAGAGCCCCTACGAGCAGTACTTC
CDR3 protein: CASSSLIRRESPYEQYF

D gene: TRBD2
J gene: TRBJ2-1
clone size: -
V gene: TRBV10-2
CDR3 DNA: TGCGCCAGCAGTCTTAGCGGGAGGGCTAATGAGCAGTTCTTC
CDR3 protein: CASSLSGRANEQFF

D gene: -
J gene: TRBJ2-2
clone size: -
V gene: TRBV7-9
CDR3 DNA: TGTGCCAGGGCGGGATTTTCCGGGGAGCTGTTTTTT
CDR3 protein: CARAGFSGELFF

D gene: -
J gene: TRBJ2-7
clone size: few
V gene: TRBV18
CDR3 DNA: TGTGCCAGCTCATCAAACCGGGACTCCACCGAGCAGTACTTC
CDR3 protein: CASSSNRDSTEQYF

D gene: -
J gene: TRBJ2-7
clone size: -
V gene: TRBV5-4
CDR3 DNA: TGTGCCAGCAGCTTTTTGGGCGCTGGCACCTACGAGCAGTACTTC
CDR3 protein: CASSFLGAGTYEQYF

D gene: TRBD1
J gene: TRBJ2-7
clone size: -
V gene: TRBV9
CDR3 DNA: TGTGCCAGCAGCGCCACAGGGGCCTACGAGCAGTACTTC
CDR3 protein: CASSATGAYEQYF

D gene: TRBD1
J gene: TRBJ2-1
clone size: once
V gene: TRBV6-5
CDR3 DNA: TGTGCCAGCAGGACAGGGTACAATGAGCAGTTCTTC
CDR3 protein: CASRTGYNEQFF

D gene: -
J gene: TRBJ1-1
clone size: -
V gene: TRBV6-5
CDR3 DNA: TGTGCCAGCAGTTATAGTTGGGCAGGGAACACTGAAGCTTTCTTT
CDR3 protein: CASSYSWAGNTEAFF

D gene: TRBD2
J gene: TRBJ2-5
clone size: -
V gene: TRBV27
CDR3 DNA: TGTGCCAGCAGCAGACTAGCGGAGGGGGTAGAGACCCAGTACTTC
CDR3 protein: CASSRLAEGVETQYF

D gene: -
J gene: TRBJ2-7
clone size: -
V gene: TRBV6-1
CDR3 DNA: TGTGCCACCGAGGATGATCTGTCCTACGAGCAGTACTTC
CDR3 protein: CATEDDLSYEQYF

D gene: -
J gene: TRBJ1-1
clone size: -
V gene: TRBV10-1
CDR3 DNA: TGCGCCAGCAGCCCCAAAGCTAACACTGAAGCTTTCTTT
CDR3 protein: CASSPKANTEAFF

D gene: -
J gene: TRBJ2-7
clone size: -
V gene: TRBV7-9
CDR3 DNA: TGTGCCAGCAGCTTCCGGGATTCAACGCGCGAGCAGTACTTC
CDR3 protein: CASSFRDSTREQYF

D gene: TRBD2
J gene: TRBJ2-3
clone size: -
V gene: TRBV5-1
CDR3 DNA: TGCGCCAGCAGCTTGGGGCTAGCGGAAAGCACAGATACGCAGTATTTT
CDR3 protein: CASSLGLAESTDTQYF

D gene: -
J gene: TRBJ2-7
clone size: -
V gene: TRBV7-9
CDR3 DNA: TGTGCCAGCAGCCCTAGCGAGATTTACGAGCAGTACTTC
CDR3 protein: CASSPSEIYEQYF

D gene: TRBD1
J gene: TRBJ1-4
clone size: -
V gene: TRBV5-4
CDR3 DNA: TGTGCCAGCAGCCTAGGACAGGGGAACGAAAAACTGTTTTTT
CDR3 protein: CASSLGQGNEKLFF

D gene: -
J gene: TRBJ1-4
clone size: -
V gene: TRBV7-6
CDR3 DNA: TGTGCCAGCAGCCTACAGGGCCCGAATGAAAAACTGTTTTTT
CDR3 protein: CASSLQGPNEKLFF

D gene: TRBD1
J gene: TRBJ1-2
clone size: -
V gene: TRBV5-4
CDR3 DNA: TGTGCCAGCAAAAGAGTATACCGCGGACAGGCTAACTATGGCTACACCTTC
CDR3 protein: CASKRVYRGQANYGYTF

D gene: TRBD1
J gene: TRBJ1-1
clone size: -
V gene: TRBV5-1
CDR3 DNA: TGCGCCAGCCAGGGGGCAGGAGGCACTGAAGCTTTCTTT
CDR3 protein: CASQGAGGTEAFF

D gene: -
J gene: TRBJ2-7
clone size: -
V gene: TRBV7-9
CDR3 DNA: TGTTCCAGCAGCTTACCCCCCGGAGTGGGGGCGTACGAGCAGTACTTC
CDR3 protein: CSSSLPPGVGAYEQYF

D gene: TRBD1
J gene: TRBJ2-1
clone size: -
V gene: TRBV28
CDR3 DNA: TGTGCCAGCATAGTTGGACAGGGGGCCGATGAGCAGTTCTTC
CDR3 protein: CASIVGQGADEQFF

D gene: TRBD2
J gene: TRBJ2-7
clone size: -
V gene: TRBV5-1
CDR3 DNA: TGCGCCAGCAGCTTGGAGGCTAGCGGGTTCTACGAGCAGTACTTC
CDR3 protein: CASSLEASGFYEQYF

D gene: TRBD1
J gene: TRBJ2-3
clone size: -
V gene: TRBV11-3
CDR3 DNA: TGTGCCAGCAGCTTAGAGGGACAGTTCACAGATACGCAGTATTTT
CDR3 protein: CASSLEGQFTDTQYF

D gene: TRBD2
J gene: TRBJ2-1
clone size: -
V gene: TRBV28
CDR3 DNA: TGTGCCAGCAGTTTAGGGACTAGCGGGAGGCGGAATGAGCAGTTCTTC
CDR3 protein: CASSLGTSGRRNEQFF

D gene: -
J gene: TRBJ1-2
clone size: -
V gene: TRBV30
CDR3 DNA: TGTGCCTGGAAGGCTGTCGGACTCCTCTATGGCTACACCTTC
CDR3 protein: CAWKAVGLLYGYTF

D gene: TRBD1
J gene: TRBJ1-2
clone size: -
V gene: TRBV6-6
CDR3 DNA: TGTGCCAGCAGTACAGGGGGTAGCAATGGCTACACCTTC
CDR3 protein: CASSTGGSNGYTF

D gene: TRBD2
J gene: TRBJ2-7
clone size: -
V gene: TRBV9
CDR3 DNA: TGTGCCAGCAGTCCTAGCGGGAGAACGGTCGAGCAGTACTTC
CDR3 protein: CASSPSGRTVEQYF

D gene: -
J gene: TRBJ2-7
clone size: -
V gene: TRBV28
CDR3 DNA: TGTGCCAGCAGTCCCTTCTACTACGAGCAGTACTTC
CDR3 protein: CASSPFYYEQYF

D gene: TRBD1
J gene: TRBJ1-2
clone size: -
V gene: TRBV27
CDR3 DNA: TGTGCCAGCAGTCACCGGGACAGGGGGTATGTCTATGGCTACACCTTC
CDR3 protein: CASSHRDRGYVYGYTF

D gene: TRBD1
J gene: TRBJ1-1
clone size: once
V gene: TRBV25-1
CDR3 DNA: TGTGCCAGCAGTGCACAGGGGGTTACTGAAGCTTTCTTT
CDR3 protein: CASSAQGVTEAFF

D gene: TRBD2
J gene: TRBJ2-3
clone size: -
V gene: TRBV29-1
CDR3 DNA: TGCAGCGTTGAAGGCCCTTTAGCGGGGGGCACAGATACGCAGTATTTT
CDR3 protein: CSVEGPLAGGTDTQYF

D gene: -
J gene: TRBJ2-5
clone size: -
V gene: TRBV30
CDR3 DNA: TGTGCCTGGAGTGTACGGGTGCGGGAGACCCAGTACTTC
CDR3 protein: CAWSVRVRETQYF